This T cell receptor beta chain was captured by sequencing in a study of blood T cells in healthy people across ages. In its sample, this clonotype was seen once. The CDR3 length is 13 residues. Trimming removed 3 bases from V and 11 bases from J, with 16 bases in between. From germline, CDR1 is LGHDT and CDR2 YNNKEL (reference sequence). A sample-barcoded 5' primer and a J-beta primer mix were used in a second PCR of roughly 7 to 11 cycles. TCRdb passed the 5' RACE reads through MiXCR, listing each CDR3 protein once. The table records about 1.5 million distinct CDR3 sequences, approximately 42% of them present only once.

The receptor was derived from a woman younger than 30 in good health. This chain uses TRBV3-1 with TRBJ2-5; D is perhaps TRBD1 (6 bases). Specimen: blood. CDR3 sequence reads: CASSQNQGFKQYF. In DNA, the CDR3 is TGTGCCAGCAGCCAGAATCAGGGGTTCAAGCAGTACTTC.